A single TCR beta chain is shown here with its context. Its antigen is not known. The sample comes from a study of cytomegalovirus exposure and HLA in healthy donors. Notes on the study in general: Per a prior analysis, the majority of TCR beta V segments were productive roughly 87% or roughly 30% of the time.

The PCR used 60 Vbeta and 13 Jbeta primers. Produced via immunoSEQ multiplex PCR; TCRdb's table is partial and in-frame only. Of more than 130,000 clones listed, roughly 77% are singletons. Sequenced: PBMCs. The sequence was collected from a man in his thirties or forties in good health and CMV-seronegative.

CDR3 in DNA: TGTGCCAGCAGTTTTACTAGTGGCAATCAGCCCCAGCATTTT. Its protein is CASSFTSGNQPQHF. The chain links TRBV27 to TRBJ1-5, with D unresolved. Trimming stripped 3 bases from V and 2 bases from J, with 8 bases between. Germline V gene lookup returns CDR1 MNHEY and CDR2 SMNVEV (reference sequence). The CDR3 totals 14 residues.